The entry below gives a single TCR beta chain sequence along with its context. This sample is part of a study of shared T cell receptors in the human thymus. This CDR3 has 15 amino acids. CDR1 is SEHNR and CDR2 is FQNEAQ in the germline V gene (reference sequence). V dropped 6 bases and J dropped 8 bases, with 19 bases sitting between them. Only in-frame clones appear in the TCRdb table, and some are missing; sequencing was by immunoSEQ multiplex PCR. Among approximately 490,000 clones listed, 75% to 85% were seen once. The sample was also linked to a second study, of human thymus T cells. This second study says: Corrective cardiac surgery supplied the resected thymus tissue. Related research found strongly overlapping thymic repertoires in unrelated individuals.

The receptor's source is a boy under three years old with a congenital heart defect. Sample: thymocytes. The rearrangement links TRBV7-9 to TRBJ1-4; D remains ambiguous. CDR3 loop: CASRKAGPPGEKLFF. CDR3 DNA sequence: TGTGCCAGCAGGAAGGCGGGCCCCCCGGGGGAAAAACTGTTTTTT.